This T cell receptor (beta chain) originates from a study of blood T cell repertoires in COVID-19. The repertoire was sequenced with immunoSEQ multiplex PCR; TCRdb's copy has only in-frame clones and lacks some. The table lists over 200,000 clones, around 86% of them singletons, with roughly 6.5% in the top ten. Sample: peripheral blood. This clonotype originated in a man aged 60 to 75 who had recovered from COVID-19.

The CDR3 is CASSEALRAANEQFF. CDR3 DNA: TGTGCCAGCAGTGAAGCGCTTCGAGCGGCCAATGAGCAGTTCTTC. The genes are TRBV2 and TRBJ2-1, with D perhaps TRBD2 (5 bases). This CDR3 region has 15 residues. Trimming cost V 0 bases and J 6 bases, with 12 bases left between them. Per germline, CDR1 SNHLY and CDR2 FYNNEI.